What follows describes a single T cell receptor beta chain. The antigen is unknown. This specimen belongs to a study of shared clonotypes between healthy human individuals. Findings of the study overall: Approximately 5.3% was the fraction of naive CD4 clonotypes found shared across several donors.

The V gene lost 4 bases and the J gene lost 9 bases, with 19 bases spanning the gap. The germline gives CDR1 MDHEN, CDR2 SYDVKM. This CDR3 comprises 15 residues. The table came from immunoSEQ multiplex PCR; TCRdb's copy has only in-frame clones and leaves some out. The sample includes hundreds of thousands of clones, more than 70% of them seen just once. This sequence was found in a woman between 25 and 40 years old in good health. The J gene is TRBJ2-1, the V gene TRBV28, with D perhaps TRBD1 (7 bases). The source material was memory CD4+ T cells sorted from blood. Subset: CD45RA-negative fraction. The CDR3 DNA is TGTGCCAGCAGTTCGCATAGCGGAGCAGGGGGTGAGCAGTTCTTC. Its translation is CASSSHSGAGGEQFF.